These 5 T cell receptor beta chains originate from one sample sequenced in a study of blood T cell repertoires in COVID-19 (dated by TCRdb to 2019 to 2021). Library generation was performed with the immunoSEQ multiplex PCR assay. TCRdb took this table from immuneACCESS and kept in-frame rearrangements with V and J called. Such tables lack part of the clones; where checked against another copy, unresolved V genes explain under half of the gap, and the rest is unexplained. A total of 200,000 or so clones appear in this sample, roughly nine tenths of them only once. 10% to 11% of the sample belongs to the ten largest clones. Material for sequencing was PBMCs or T cells enriched from blood (not recorded which). Source of these receptors: a man aged 30-40 years who had recovered from COVID-19.

Of note for this clone: Because the CDR3's place on the DNA is in doubt, the DNA is left out and the CDR3 is given as listed by TCRdb. V is TRBV7-9 and J is TRBJ2-2; the table's D call TRBD2 went unverified against the DNA. The CDR3 is 17 residues long, ends included. Germline V gene sequence: CDR1 SEHNR, CDR2 FQNEAQ (reference sequence). The CDR3 protein is CASSFLVMGGNTGELFF.

V gene TRBV7-2 combines with J gene TRBJ1-1; no clear D gene. CDR3 size: 14 residues. V was pared by 7 bases and J by 1 base, with 13 bases between. CDR1 and CDR2 (germline): SGHTA, FQGNSA. The CDR3 DNA follows: TGTGCCAGCACCCCTGGGAGCGCGAACACTGAAGCTTTCTTT. Protein sequence: CASTPGSANTEAFF.

The CDR3 DNA reads TGCAGCGTTGAAGATTTTCGCAGAAACAACAATGAGCAGTTCTTC. This gives the protein CSVEDFRRNNNEQFF. The V gene is TRBV29-1, the J gene TRBJ2-1; D is ambiguous. V was shortened by 0 bases and J by 5 bases, with 14 bases between the two germline ends. Germline CDR1 and CDR2: SQVTM and ANQGSEA. This CDR3 spans 15 amino acids.

The rearrangement joins TRBV6-5 to TRBJ2-7, with TRBD1 as a possible D gene (6 bases). This CDR3 spans 14 amino acids. Trimming stripped 6 bases from V and 0 bases from J, with 12 bases between. The germline gives CDR1 MNHEY, CDR2 SVGAGI. The CDR3 spells CASRLRDTSYEQYF. The CDR3 nucleotides are TGTGCCAGCAGACTCCGGGACACCTCCTACGAGCAGTACTTC.

The chain couples TRBV7-3 to TRBJ2-3, with no clear D. Germline values: CDR1 SGHTA, CDR2 FQGTGA. Trimming removed 2 bases from V and 1 base from J, with 10 bases in between. The CDR3 has 15 amino acids. CDR3 DNA: TGTGCCAGCAGCTTACCCGGTTCGGGCACAGATACGCAGTATTTT. Its protein product is CASSLPGSGTDTQYF.